This T cell receptor (beta chain) came from a study of CD8+ T cells in alopecia areata. Study summary: Patients received oral tofacitinib, 5 to 10 mg twice daily, for moderate-to-severe alopecia areata. Patients took tofacitinib for 6 to 18 months, followed by 6 drug-free months.

Germline-derived CDR1 and CDR2 are KGHSH and LQKENI. The V end lost 3 bases, the J end lost 3 bases, and 9 bases lay between the germline ends. This CDR3 is 13 amino acids long. The study's findings and limits: Alopecia totalis/universalis scalp especially showed more expanded CD8+ clones than normal scalp.

In regard to this clone: Its antigen is unknown.

Isolated RNA was reverse transcribed into cDNA used as the sequencing template. Profiling relied on immunoSEQ multiplex PCR, and the TCRdb table lists in-frame clones only, not all of them. The repertoire consists of over 10,000 clones, with around three fifths occurring once and the leading ten covering about 22%. Lesional scalp punch biopsies and peripheral blood came from alopecia areata patients. The chain joins TRBV18 to TRBJ2-7; no definite D call. The clonotype comes from a human donor with alopecia areata. Specimen: skin. In DNA, the CDR3 is TGTGCCAGCTCACCGCTGCCTATCTACGAGCAGTACTTC. Amino acids: CASSPLPIYEQYF.